The 12 T cell receptor beta chains below come from one sample, sequenced in a study of T cell responses to AZD1222 COVID-19 vaccine. Using immunoSEQ multiplex PCR, the repertoire was profiled, and TCRdb retains in-frame clones only, with some absent. The top ten hold approximately 5.1% of the sample, which has roughly 150,000 clones, roughly 87% seen once. The sequencing here drew on peripheral blood, taken on day 0 of AZD1222 vaccination. Receptors were obtained from an adult in good health.

The V call is TRBV7-8, the J call TRBJ1-3; D is uncertain. Germline V gene lookup returns CDR1 SGHVS and CDR2 FQNEAQ. This CDR3 has 16 amino acids. V was cut by 4 bases and J by 0 bases, with 13 bases left in between. CDR3 nucleotides: TGTGCCAGCAGCTCCCTAGAGGACTACTCTGGAAACACCATATATTTT. Amino acid sequence: CASSSLEDYSGNTIYF.

The rearrangement joins TRBV15 to TRBJ2-5, with TRBD1 as a possible D gene (6 bases). Germline CDR1 reads LNHNV; CDR2 reads YYDKDF (reference sequence). The germline V and J ends were trimmed by 0 bases and 5 bases, with 16 bases remaining between them. The CDR3 totals 16 residues. Here the CDR3 DNA reads TGTGCCACCAGCAGAGATTACACAGGGTCAGAGGAGACCCAGTACTTC. It codes for CATSRDYTGSEETQYF.

In regard to this clone: The sample contains more than one DNA sequence encoding this CDR3. The chain recombines TRBV5-1 with TRBJ1-3; the D is unclear. V was pared by 0 bases and J by 1 base, with 5 bases between. Per the germline V gene, CDR1 is SGHRS and CDR2 is YFSETQ. The CDR3 contains 14 residues. The CDR3 loop reads CASSLGGSGNTIYF. CDR3 sequence (DNA): TGCGCCAGCAGCTTGGGAGGTTCTGGAAACACCATATATTTT.

The chain joins TRBV27 to TRBJ2-1; 9 bases align to TRBD2. The germline V gene encodes CDR1 MNHEY and CDR2 SMNVEV (reference sequence). The CDR3 spans 16 residues. With V trimmed by 5 bases and J by 9 bases, 14 bases remained unmatched. The CDR3 region is CASSIRGGAGGFEQFF. The CDR3 nucleotides read TGTGCCAGCAGTATCCGTGGGGGAGCGGGAGGCTTTGAGCAGTTCTTC.

CDR3 in amino acids: CASSQRKGGRVNTEAFF. Here the CDR3 DNA reads TGTGCCAGCAGCCAACGAAAGGGGGGACGGGTGAACACTGAAGCTTTCTTT. The genes are TRBV21-1 and TRBJ1-1. TRBV21-1 is a known pseudogene. The CDR3 length is 17 residues.

This chain uses TRBV24-1 with TRBJ2-2, with D hard to call. The CDR3 is made up of 13 amino acids. CDR1 is KGHDR and CDR2 is SFDVKD in the germline V gene. Deletions cut 3 bases from V and 6 bases from J, with 7 bases between. This CDR3 reads CATSDTDPGELFF. The CDR3 DNA reads TGTGCCACCAGTGATACGGACCCCGGGGAGCTGTTTTTT.

The V and J genes are TRBV30 and TRBJ1-5, with 9 nucleotides matching TRBD1. CDR3 length: 15 residues. Trimming at V came to 0 bases and at J to 4 bases, leaving 4 bases not matched to a gene. Germline V gene lookup returns CDR1 GTSNPN and CDR2 SVGIG (reference sequence). DNA of the CDR3: TGTGCCTGGAGTGTACGGACAGGGGTAAATCAGCCCCAGCATTTT. Protein product: CAWSVRTGVNQPQHF.

This rearrangement joins TRBV9 to TRBJ2-1; D uncertain. The CDR3 loop spans 15 amino acids. Trimming stripped 0 bases from V and 7 bases from J, with 14 bases between. Germline values: CDR1 SGDLS, CDR2 YYNGEE. CDR3 bases: TGTGCCAGCAGCGTAGAGGGAAAGAGGAATAATGAGCAGTTCTTC. This sequence encodes CASSVEGKRNNEQFF.

V is TRBV6-5 and J is TRBJ1-1; unclear D gene. The ends were cut back, 4 bases at V and 7 bases at J, with 19 bases in the middle. Germline V lookup: CDR1 MNHEY, CDR2 SVGAGI. This CDR3 is built from 15 residues. The CDR3 reads CASSSTEISNFEAFF. Here the CDR3 DNA reads TGTGCCAGCAGTTCCACGGAGATCTCAAACTTTGAAGCTTTCTTT.

The gene calls are TRBV5-1 and TRBJ2-3, with D perhaps matching TRBD2 (6 bases). CDR3 length: 14 amino acids. The V and J ends lost 5 bases and 0 bases respectively, with 10 bases between them. CDR1 is SGHRS, CDR2 YFSETQ, per germline. The CDR3 DNA is TGCGCCAGCAGTTTTGCGGGAAGCACAGATACGCAGTATTTT. Residues: CASSFAGSTDTQYF.

The chain recombines TRBV5-1 with TRBJ1-1, with D unresolved. In germline, CDR1 is SGHRS, CDR2 YFSETQ. V dropped 1 base and J dropped 1 base, with 14 bases sitting between them. This CDR3 is built from 16 residues. In nucleotides, the CDR3 is TGCGCCAGCAGCTTGTTGGGGAGGGATTCGAACACTGAAGCTTTCTTT. It translates to CASSLLGRDSNTEAFF.

The CDR3 nucleotides are TGCGCCAGCAGCTCCGGGACAGCTGATAACTATGGCTACACCTTC. This translates into CASSSGTADNYGYTF. V usage is TRBV5-1 and J usage is TRBJ1-2; 7 bases map to TRBD1. The CDR3 spans 15 residues. V lost 3 bases, J lost 1 base, and 6 bases stayed unmatched. Germline V gives CDR1 SGHRS, CDR2 YFSETQ.